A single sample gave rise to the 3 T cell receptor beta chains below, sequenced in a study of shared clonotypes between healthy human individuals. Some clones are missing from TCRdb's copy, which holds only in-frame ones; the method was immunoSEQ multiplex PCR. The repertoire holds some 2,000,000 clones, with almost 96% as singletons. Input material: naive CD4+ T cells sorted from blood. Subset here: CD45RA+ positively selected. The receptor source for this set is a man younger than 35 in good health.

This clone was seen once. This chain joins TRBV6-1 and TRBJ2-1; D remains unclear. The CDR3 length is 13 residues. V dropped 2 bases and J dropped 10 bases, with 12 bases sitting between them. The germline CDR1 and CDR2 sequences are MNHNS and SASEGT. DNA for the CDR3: TGTGCCAGCAGTGAAAGGGCGTTCTGGGAGCAGTTCTTC. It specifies CASSERAFWEQFF.

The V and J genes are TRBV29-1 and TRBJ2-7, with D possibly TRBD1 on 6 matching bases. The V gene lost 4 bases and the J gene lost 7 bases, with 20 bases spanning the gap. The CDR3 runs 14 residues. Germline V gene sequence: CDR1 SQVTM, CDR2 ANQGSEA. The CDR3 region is CSVAGTLPPREQYF. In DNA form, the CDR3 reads TGCAGCGTTGCCGGGACACTACCGCCAAGAGAGCAGTACTTC.

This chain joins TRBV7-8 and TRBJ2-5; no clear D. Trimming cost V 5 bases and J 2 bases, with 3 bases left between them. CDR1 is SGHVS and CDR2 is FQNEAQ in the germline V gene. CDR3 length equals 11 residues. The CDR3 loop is CASSPQETQYF. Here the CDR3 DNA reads TGTGCCAGCAGCCCGCAAGAGACCCAGTACTTC.